This T cell receptor beta chain was sequenced in a study of T cell responses to AZD1222 COVID-19 vaccine. Whole-study results and caveats: Females made up more of the donors, who were largely white British, and clonal diversity may have come out too low.

Trimming left V 0 bases short and J 1 base short, with 12 bases between. Germline lookup yields CDR1 MNHEY and CDR2 SVGAGI. The CDR3 runs 16 residues. With regard to this clone: Its cognate antigen is unknown.

The table came from immunoSEQ multiplex PCR; TCRdb's copy has only in-frame clones and leaves some out. This sample carries more than 95,000 clones, around nine tenths of them seen once, and the ten largest clones take approximately 10%. This chain connects TRBV6-5 to TRBJ1-1, with D unresolved. The receptor's source is an adult in good health. The sample consisted of peripheral blood, taken on day 0 of MenACWY control vaccination. In DNA form, the CDR3 reads TGTGCCAGCAGTTACTCGATTAAGGCACCGAACACTGAAGCTTTCTTT. This sequence encodes CASSYSIKAPNTEAFF.